This note documents a single T cell receptor beta chain sequence. The V gene's germline CDR1 is SGHTA and CDR2 FQGNSA. Trimming left V 3 bases short and J 2 bases short, with 14 bases between. This CDR3 is 15 amino acids long. Time point: newly diagnosed GD, antithyroid drugs for less than 3 months. PBMCs provided the RNA from which the TCR library was made. The sample is drawn from a study of regulatory T cells in long-lasting Graves disease. Building of the TCR beta libraries involved iRepertoire HTBI primers and Arm-PCR of CDR3 regions. TCRdb reanalysed the multiplex PCR reads using MiXCR and keeps one entry per CDR3 protein. The sample yields 450,000 to 500,000 distinct CDR3 sequences, about a sixth seen once. Another study also made use of these data, one on T cells in Graves' hyperthyroidism and ophthalmopathy.

The sequence derives from a man aged 35-49 years with Graves disease. This specimen consisted of peripheral blood mononuclear cells (PBMCs), obtained at new diagnosis, from a patient treated with antithyroid drugs. The chain has TRBV7-2 and TRBJ2-7; TRBD2 might be the D (5 bases). The CDR3 DNA reads TGTGCCAGCAGCTTTTCGGGGATTGGGACCTACGAGCAGTACTTC. It encodes CASSFSGIGTYEQYF.